The text below deals with one T cell receptor (beta chain). The data derive from a study of blood T cell repertoires in COVID-19. About the study: Sources were T cells, B-cell-depleted T cells, or PBMCs; the material itself was cDNA or gDNA.

In the original analysis: Nucleated cell number was recorded as an estimate derived from reference gene primer amplification. Sequenced by immunoSEQ multiplex PCR; TCRdb stores in-frame clones only, minus some. D and trimming come from the DNA, and the V and J calls and clone size come from that table. This sample has 19,000 or so clones, with 85% to 90% found just once. What was sequenced was peripheral blood. The clonotype originates from a man aged 65-85 years with acute or convalescent COVID-19.

The CDR3 loop is CASRPGLAGDNEQFF. CDR3 bases: TGTGCCAGCAGGCCGGGACTAGCGGGAGACAATGAGCAGTTCTTC. The rearrangement joins TRBV2 to TRBJ2-1; 14 nucleotides agree with TRBD2. This CDR3 is 15 amino acids long. V lost 6 bases, J lost 5 bases, and 3 bases stayed unmatched. Germline CDR1 SNHLY, CDR2 FYNNEI.